This is a list of T cell receptor beta chains from one sample in a study of blood T cell repertoires in COVID-19. Generated by immunoSEQ multiplex PCR, the TCRdb table keeps only in-frame clones and is missing some. In the table there are tens of thousands of clones, 88% of which are singletons. The sample consisted of peripheral blood. The receptors shown here come from a human donor in a cohort sampled during active COVID-19. CDR3s include the opening cysteine and the closing phenylalanine or tryptophan. The D gene is left open where the match is weak. Only some rows state a clone size, as once, few, many or a class for expanded clones.

>.|TRBV4-1|TRBJ1-3|.
CASSQGGNSGNTIYF
TGCGCCAGCAGCCAAGGAGGTAACTCTGGAAACACCATATATTTT
>.|TRBV19|TRBJ1-5|.
CVSGVNQPQHF
TGTGTTAGCGGGGTTAATCAGCCCCAGCATTTT
>.|TRBV9|TRBJ2-2|TRBD2
CASSHVGGAGELFF
TGTGCCAGCAGCCACGTCGGGGGGGCCGGGGAGCTGTTTTTT
>.|TRBV14|TRBJ2-3|TRBD2
CASSHQAGTDTQYF
TGTGCCAGCAGTCATCAAGCGGGGACAGATACGCAGTATTTT
>.|TRBV5-6|TRBJ2-5|TRBD1
CASSWPGQGSQETQYF
TGTGCCAGCAGCTGGCCGGGACAGGGATCCCAAGAGACCCAGTACTTC
>.|TRBV6-6|TRBJ2-7|TRBD1
CASSYPDRGNYEQYF
TGTGCCAGCAGTTACCCGGACAGGGGCAACTACGAGCAGTACTTC
>.|TRBV10-1|TRBJ1-4|.
CASSASGAEKLFF
TGCGCCAGCAGTGCCTCAGGGGCTGAAAAACTGTTTTTT
>.|TRBV4-2|TRBJ2-3|.
CASSPAVTSSDTQYF
TGTGCCAGCAGCCCCGCCGTGACTAGTTCAGATACGCAGTATTTT
>.|TRBV4-1|TRBJ2-1|TRBD2
CASSQSSGRSYNEQFF
TGCGCCAGCAGCCAATCTAGCGGGAGATCCTACAATGAGCAGTTCTTC
>.|TRBV28|TRBJ2-4|TRBD1
CASKTGGDLSKNIQYF
TGTGCCAGCAAAACAGGGGGAGACCTGTCCAAAAACATTCAGTACTTC
>.|TRBV5-1|TRBJ2-3|TRBD2
CASSEGLRSTDTQYF
TGCGCCAGCAGCGAGGGACTACGGAGCACAGATACGCAGTATTTT
>once|TRBV7-8|TRBJ2-7|.
CASSLARYEQYF
TGTGCCAGCAGCTTAGCACGGTACGAGCAGTACTTC
>.|TRBV6-5|TRBJ1-5|.
CASKQSVGNQPQHF
TGTGCCAGCAAACAATCCGTGGGCAATCAGCCCCAGCATTTT
>.|TRBV3-1/TRBV3-2|TRBJ1-2|.
CASSQDLYSGRYGYTF
TGTGCCAGCAGCCAAGATCTATATTCGGGGAGGTATGGCTACACCTTC
>.|TRBV4-1|TRBJ2-5|TRBD2
CASSQQGLAVQETQYF
TGCGCCAGCAGCCAGCAGGGACTAGCCGTCCAAGAGACCCAGTACTTC
>once|TRBV29-1|TRBJ2-3|TRBD1
CSLSGTGTDTQYF
TGCAGCCTCTCCGGGACAGGGACAGATACGCAGTATTTT
>.|TRBV4-2|TRBJ2-1|TRBD1
CASSQDGRGPGNNEQFF
TGTGCCAGCAGCCAAGATGGTAGGGGGCCAGGAAACAATGAGCAGTTCTTC
>.|TRBV29-1|TRBJ1-3|.
CSVGGRANSGNTIYF
TGCAGCGTTGGGGGCCGGGCCAACTCTGGAAACACCATATATTTT
>.|TRBV6-5|TRBJ2-7|.
CASSFGTRRSFYEQYF
TGTGCCAGCAGTTTTGGCACTCGGCGGAGCTTCTACGAGCAGTACTTC
>.|TRBV4-1|TRBJ1-4|.
CASSQVGGPNEKLFF
TGCGCCAGCAGCCAAGTAGGTGGGCCCAATGAAAAACTGTTTTTT
>.|TRBV5-1|TRBJ1-1|.
CASSAAGTHTEAFF
TGCGCCAGCAGCGCGGCAGGGACTCACACTGAAGCTTTCTTT
>.|TRBV5-8|TRBJ1-4|.
CASSRPPQQGPNEKLFF
TGTGCCAGCAGCCGCCCCCCACAACAGGGCCCAAATGAAAAACTGTTTTTT
>.|TRBV3-1/TRBV3-2|TRBJ1-2|.
CASRQTGIPLGYTF
TGTGCCAGCAGACAGACGGGGATCCCACTTGGCTACACCTTC
>.|TRBV28|TRBJ1-5|TRBD1
CASSTGTGGNQPQHF
TGTGCCAGCAGCACCGGGACAGGGGGCAATCAGCCCCAGCATTTT
>.|TRBV19|TRBJ1-2|TRBD1
CASTLTGGAYGYTF
TGTGCCAGTACCCTCACAGGGGGCGCCTATGGCTACACCTTC
>.|TRBV19|TRBJ1-2|.
CASSIVQGRANGYTF
TGTGCCAGTAGTATAGTACAGGGCCGAGCAAATGGCTACACCTTC
>.|TRBV5-6|TRBJ1-5|TRBD1
CASSSGTGNQPQHF
TGTGCCAGCAGCTCCGGGACAGGGAACCAGCCCCAGCATTTT
>.|TRBV5-5|TRBJ1-1|TRBD1
CASSFGQGDAEAFF
TGTGCCAGCAGCTTTGGGCAGGGGGACGCTGAAGCTTTCTTT
>.|TRBV28|TRBJ1-5|.
CASNLQNQPQHF
TGTGCCAGCAATCTGCAGAATCAGCCCCAGCATTTT
>.|TRBV10-3|TRBJ2-5|.
CAISDDPGPGGETQYF
TGTGCCATCAGTGATGATCCGGGTCCCGGGGGAGAGACCCAGTACTTC
>.|TRBV28|TRBJ2-1|TRBD2
CASSSYLAGASNEQFF
TGTGCCAGCAGTTCCTATCTAGCGGGAGCAAGTAATGAGCAGTTCTTC
>once|TRBV7-2|TRBJ2-1|.
CASRHAGGYEQFF
TGTGCCAGCAGACACGCGGGCGGGTATGAGCAGTTCTTC
>once|TRBV10-3|TRBJ2-3|TRBD2
CAISESETSGAGDTQYF
TGTGCCATCAGTGAGTCGGAGACTAGCGGGGCGGGGGATACGCAGTATTTT
>.|TRBV28|TRBJ1-4|.
CASSLSWGGPTNEKLFF
TGTGCCAGCAGTTTATCTTGGGGAGGTCCAACTAATGAAAAACTGTTTTTT
>.|TRBV23-1|TRBJ2-5|TRBD2
CASSQFPAGEETQYF
TGCGCCAGCAGTCAATTCCCAGCGGGGGAGGAGACCCAGTACTTC
>.|TRBV5-4|TRBJ2-7|TRBD1
CASSSGGSSSYEQYF
TGTGCCAGCAGCTCAGGGGGCTCTAGCTCCTACGAGCAGTACTTC
>.|TRBV5-4|TRBJ1-1|.
CASSFRDMNTEAFF
TGTGCCAGCAGCTTCAGGGACATGAACACTGAAGCTTTCTTT
>once|TRBV27|TRBJ2-1|.
CASSQQGRHEQFF
TGTGCCAGCAGTCAACAGGGGAGGCATGAGCAGTTCTTC
>.|TRBV6-2/TRBV6-3|TRBJ2-1|TRBD1
CASSPGTGDEQFF
TGTGCCAGCAGCCCAGGGACAGGGGATGAGCAGTTCTTC